The 6 T cell receptor beta chains below were found in one sample sequenced in a study of Ad26.COV2.S vaccination and SARS-CoV-2 variants. This sample's treatment: over 15 received Ad26.COV2.S at low or high dose, single or two shots; roughly five received placebo; per-sample allocation not given. Vaccine and placebo recipients were sampled on day 63 after the first injection. TCRdb's table, derived via immunoSEQ multiplex PCR, lists solely in-frame clones and lacks some. The sample includes 400,000 to 500,000 clones, 70% to 90% seen only once; the top ten take 3.6%. Sequencing was performed on peripheral blood, taken in a trial of Ad26.COV2.S vaccine versus placebo. Receptors originate from a person aged 18-60 years who received the Ad26.COV2.S COVID-19 vaccine or a placebo.

V and J are TRBV27 and TRBJ1-2, with D perhaps TRBD1 (6 bases). The CDR3 covers 14 residues. Germline V CDR1 and CDR2: MNHEY, SMNVEV (reference sequence). Trimming pared 4 bases from V and 5 bases from J, leaving 14 bases between. The CDR3 DNA reads as TGTGCCAGCAGTTCTACGGGGGCTTGGTATGGCTACACCTTC. It encodes CASSSTGAWYGYTF.

The chain links TRBV21-1 to TRBJ1-6. TRBV21-1 is an annotated pseudogene. The CDR3 extends over 17 amino acids. The CDR3 loop is CASSKICRASDNSPLHF. The CDR3 bases are TGTGCCAGCAGCAAAATCTGTAGGGCCTCCGATAATTCACCCCTCCACTTT.

This clone was observed a few times. This sequence joins TRBV18 and TRBJ2-6; 7 bases map to TRBD1. The CDR3 is 19 residues long. Looked up from germline, CDR1 is KGHSH and CDR2 is LQKENI. J lost 0 bases, V lost 4 bases, and 12 bases had no gene match. For the CDR3, the DNA is TGTGCCAGCTCACTCAACAGGGGCGGCTTCGCCTCTGGGGCCAACGTCCTGACTTTC. This gives the protein CASSLNRGGFASGANVLTF.

The V gene is TRBV28, the J gene TRBJ2-1, with 10 positions matching TRBD1. CDR3 length: 13 amino acids. Germline V gene data show CDR1 as MDHEN and CDR2 as SYDVKM. The V segment lost 6 bases and the J segment 7 bases; nucleotides outside the gene matches: 3. CDR3: CASRAGQGNEQFF. In nucleotides, the CDR3 is TGTGCCAGCAGAGCGGGACAGGGGAATGAGCAGTTCTTC.

The rearrangement links TRBV4-3 to TRBJ2-7, with unresolved D. Trimming took off 1 base at V and 0 bases at J, with 16 bases between the two ends. CDR1 is LGHNA, CDR2 YSLEER, per germline. The CDR3 totals 17 residues. CDR3 protein: CASSQGGGRRSSYEQYF. The CDR3 region has the DNA TGCGCCAGCAGCCAAGGTGGCGGCCGACGGAGCTCCTACGAGCAGTACTTC.

This sequence joins TRBV7-2 and TRBJ1-2; 8 bases map to TRBD1. Trimming at V came to 5 bases and at J to 4 bases, leaving 9 bases not matched to a gene. CDR3 length equals 15 residues. Germline V lookup: CDR1 SGHTA, CDR2 FQGNSA. The chain's CDR3 is CASSIRDRNPYGYTF. As DNA, the CDR3 is TGTGCCAGCAGCATCCGGGACAGGAACCCCTATGGCTACACCTTC. Full variable domain (missing parts from reference TRBV7-2 and TRBJ1-2): GAGVSQSPSNKVTEKGKDVELRCDPISGHTALYWYRQSLGQGLEFLIYFQGNSAPDKSGLPSDRFSAERTGGSVSTLTIQRTQQEDSAVYLCASSIRDRNPYGYTFGSGTRLTVV.